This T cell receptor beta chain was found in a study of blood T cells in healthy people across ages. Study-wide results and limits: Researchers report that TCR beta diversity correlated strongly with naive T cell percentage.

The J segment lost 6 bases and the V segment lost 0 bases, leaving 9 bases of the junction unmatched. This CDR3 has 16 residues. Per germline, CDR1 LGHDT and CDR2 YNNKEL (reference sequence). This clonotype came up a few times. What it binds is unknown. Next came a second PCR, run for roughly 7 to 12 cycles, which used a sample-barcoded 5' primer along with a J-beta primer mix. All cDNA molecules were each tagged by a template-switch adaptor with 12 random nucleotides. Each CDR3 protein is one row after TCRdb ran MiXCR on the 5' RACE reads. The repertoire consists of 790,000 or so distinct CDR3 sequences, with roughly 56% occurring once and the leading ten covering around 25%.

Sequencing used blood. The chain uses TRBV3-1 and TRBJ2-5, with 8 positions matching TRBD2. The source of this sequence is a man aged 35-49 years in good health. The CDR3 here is CASSQDPAGAQQTQYF. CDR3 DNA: TGTGCCAGCAGCCAAGACCCAGCGGGGGCACAACAGACCCAGTACTTC.